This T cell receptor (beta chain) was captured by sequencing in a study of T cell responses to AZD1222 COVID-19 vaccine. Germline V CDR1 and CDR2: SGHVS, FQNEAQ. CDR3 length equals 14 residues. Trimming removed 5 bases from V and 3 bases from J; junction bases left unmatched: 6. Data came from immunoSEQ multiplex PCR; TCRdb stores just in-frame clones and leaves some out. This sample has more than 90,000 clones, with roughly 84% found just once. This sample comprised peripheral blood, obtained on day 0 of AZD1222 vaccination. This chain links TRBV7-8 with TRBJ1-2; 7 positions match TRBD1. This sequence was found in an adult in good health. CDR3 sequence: CASSRDRDDYGYTF. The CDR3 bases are TGTGCCAGCAGCCGAGACAGGGACGACTATGGCTACACCTTC.